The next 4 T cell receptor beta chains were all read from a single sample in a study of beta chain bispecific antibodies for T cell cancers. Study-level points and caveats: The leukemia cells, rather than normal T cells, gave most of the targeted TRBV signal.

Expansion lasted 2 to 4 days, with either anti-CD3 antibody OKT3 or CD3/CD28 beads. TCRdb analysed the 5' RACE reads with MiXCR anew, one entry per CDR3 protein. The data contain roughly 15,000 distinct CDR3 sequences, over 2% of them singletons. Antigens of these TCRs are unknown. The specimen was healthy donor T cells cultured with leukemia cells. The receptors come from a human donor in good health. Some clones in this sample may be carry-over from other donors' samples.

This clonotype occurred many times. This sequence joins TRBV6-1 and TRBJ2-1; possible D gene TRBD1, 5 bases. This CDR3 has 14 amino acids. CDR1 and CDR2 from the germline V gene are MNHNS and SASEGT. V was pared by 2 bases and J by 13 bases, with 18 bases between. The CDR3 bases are TGTGCCAGCAGTGAAAATCTTTACAGGCAGGATCAGTTCTTC. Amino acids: CASSENLYRQDQFF.

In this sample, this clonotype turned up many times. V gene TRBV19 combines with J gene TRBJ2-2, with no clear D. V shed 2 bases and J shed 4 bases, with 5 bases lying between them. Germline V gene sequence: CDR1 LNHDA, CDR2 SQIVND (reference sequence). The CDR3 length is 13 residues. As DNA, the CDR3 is TGTGCCAGTAGTATACTACTCACCGGGGAGCTGTTTTTT. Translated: CASSILLTGELFF.

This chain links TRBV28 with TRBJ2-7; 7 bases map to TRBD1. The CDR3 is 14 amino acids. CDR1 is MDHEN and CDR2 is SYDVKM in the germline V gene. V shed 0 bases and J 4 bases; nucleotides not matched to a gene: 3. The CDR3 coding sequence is TGTGCCAGCAGTTTATGGAAGGGGGCTTACGAGCAGTACTTC. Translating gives CASSLWKGAYEQYF.

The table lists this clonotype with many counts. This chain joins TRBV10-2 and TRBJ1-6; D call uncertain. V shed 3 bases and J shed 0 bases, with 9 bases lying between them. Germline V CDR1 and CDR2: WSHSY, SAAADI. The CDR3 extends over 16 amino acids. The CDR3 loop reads CASSDSSSSYNSPLHF. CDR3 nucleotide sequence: TGCGCCAGCAGTGATTCCAGTAGCTCCTATAATTCACCCCTCCACTTT.